These 22 T cell receptor beta chains were all obtained from the same sample, sequenced in a study of human T cells and chemical hapten exposure. TCRdb called the RACE reads again in MiXCR, with one record for every CDR3 protein. The sample lists about 380,000 distinct CDR3 sequences, roughly 6% occurring once. Time point denoted: patch test 2, 6 weeks after DPC sensitization. Treatment noted: therapeutic diphenylcyclopropenone sensitization with weekly scalp DPC. The material was whole blood, obtained in connection with sensitization to the hapten diphenylcyclopropenone (DPC). The receptor source for this set is a young woman with alopecia areata. Some clones in this sample may be carry-over from other donors' samples.

The chain carries TRBV4-1 and TRBJ1-1, with a tentative D call TRBD1 (5 bases). V was trimmed by 1 base and J by 5 bases, leaving 11 bases between them. The CDR3 length is 14 residues. Germline lookup yields CDR1 MGHRA and CDR2 YSYEKL. CDR3 sequence reads: CASSQVQWGTEAFF. The CDR3 region has the DNA TGCGCCAGCAGCCAAGTACAGTGGGGGACTGAAGCTTTCTTT.

This clonotype has at least ten counts. The genes are TRBV29-1 and TRBJ2-3; 9 nucleotides agree with TRBD2. Germline lookup yields CDR1 SQVTM and CDR2 ANQGSEA. The length of the CDR3 is 14 residues. J was trimmed by 11 bases and V by 3 bases; bases with no gene match: 12. CDR3 loop: CSVDLRTSDAGQYF. CDR3 sequence (DNA): TGCAGCGTTGACTTAAGGACTAGCGATGCCGGGCAGTATTTT.

This clonotype was picked up many times. The rearrangement uses TRBV6-2 or TRBV6-3 and TRBJ1-2, with D possibly being TRBD1 (6 bases). Trimming stripped 5 bases from V and 2 bases from J, with 15 bases between. The CDR3 has 15 amino acids. Germline loops: CDR1 MNHEY, CDR2 SVGEGT. The CDR3 region has the DNA TGTGCCAGCAGTACGCCGGGACACCTCAACTATGGCTACACCTTC. Translating it yields CASSTPGHLNYGYTF.

This clonotype was detected ten times or more. The chain combines TRBV6-2 or TRBV6-3 with TRBJ1-6, with D unclear. The CDR3 spans 14 residues. Germline V CDR1 and CDR2: MNHEY, SVGEGT. V lost 2 bases and J 6 bases, leaving 8 bases between the germline ends. This CDR3 reads CASSYPAANSPLHF. The CDR3 nucleotides read TGTGCCAGCAGTTACCCAGCTGCTAATTCACCCCTCCACTTT.

There are a few counts of this clonotype. V is TRBV6-5 and J is TRBJ1-6, with TRBD1 as a possible D gene (6 bases). Per the germline V gene, CDR1 is MNHEY and CDR2 is SVGAGI. Trimming pared 4 bases from V and 2 bases from J, leaving 12 bases between. This CDR3 region has 16 residues. The CDR3 sequence is CASSLRQGTYNSPLHF. CDR3 bases: TGTGCCAGCAGTTTGCGGCAGGGGACCTATAATTCACCCCTCCACTTT.

This clonotype was detected ten times or more. This chain uses TRBV7-2 with TRBJ1-1, with 8 positions matching TRBD1. V was clipped by 3 bases and J by 2 bases; unmatched bases: 2. The CDR3 sequence is 14 residues long. Germline CDR1 is SGHTA and CDR2 is FQGNSA. CDR3 in amino acids: CASSFTGGNTEAFF. The CDR3 region has the DNA TGTGCCAGCAGCTTTACAGGGGGAAACACTGAAGCTTTCTTT.

This rearrangement joins TRBV6-2 or TRBV6-3 to TRBJ1-2; 7 bases are shared with TRBD1. The CDR3 consists of 17 residues. Trimming took 2 bases from V and 3 from J; bases not matched to a gene: 12. CDR1 MNHEY and CDR2 SVGEGT come from the germline V gene. The CDR3 here is CASSYPLGTVADYGYTF. CDR3 coding DNA: TGTGCCAGCAGTTACCCGCTGGGGACAGTCGCGGACTATGGCTACACCTTC.

In its sample, this clonotype was seen a few times. The chain has TRBV7-2 and TRBJ2-3; D could derive from TRBD1 or TRBD2 (5 bases each). Trimming cost V 0 bases and J 2 bases, with 15 bases left between them. CDR1 and CDR2 (germline): SGHTA, FQGNSA. CDR3 length equals 17 residues. The CDR3 coding sequence is TGTGCCAGCAGCTTAGCGGTCCGGGACCCATACACAGATACGCAGTATTTT. This codes for CASSLAVRDPYTDTQYF.

With regard to this clonotype: This may stem from a read error, because a much larger clone lies one nucleotide away. The chain couples TRBV12-3 or TRBV12-4 to TRBJ2-4; 8 nucleotides match TRBD1. The ends lost 4 bases at V and 2 bases at J; junction bases unmatched: 4. The CDR3 extends over 15 amino acids. The CDR3 is CASSSGQVPKNIQYF. The DNA for the CDR3 is TGTGCCAGCAGTTCGGGACAGGTCCCCAAAAACATTCAGTACTTC.

This rearrangement joins TRBV2 to TRBJ1-4, with D uncertain. The CDR3 length is 15 residues. The V end was cut by 3 bases, the J end by 0 bases, with 8 bases between. Per the germline V gene, CDR1 is SNHLY and CDR2 is FYNNEI. The CDR3 loop reads CASSDSRATNEKLFF. The DNA of the CDR3 is TGTGCCAGCAGTGATTCCAGAGCAACTAATGAAAAACTGTTTTTT.

Details on this clonotype: At one boundary the junction diverges from the germline segment, which might be a read error. The J gene is TRBJ2-7, the V gene TRBV11-2, with 7 bases matching TRBD2. The CDR3 has 12 residues. The germline gives CDR1 SGHAT, CDR2 FQNNGV. In DNA form, the CDR3 reads TGTGCCAGCAGTTTAGCGGGCCTCGAGCAGTACTTC. The encoded protein is CASSLAGLEQYF.

This clonotype was detected a few times. The V gene is TRBV7-9, the J gene TRBJ1-3; TRBD1 is a possible D gene (6 bases). Per the germline V gene, CDR1 is SEHNR and CDR2 is FQNEAQ (reference sequence). CDR3 length: 12 residues. V lost 5 bases and J lost 14, with 16 bases in between. CDR3 protein: CASSPWAGAVYF. The CDR3 DNA reads TGTGCCAGCAGCCCATGGGCAGGGGCCGTATATTTT.

V gene TRBV3-1 combines with J gene TRBJ1-2; D call uncertain. V was trimmed by 1 base and J by 6 bases, leaving 6 bases between them. Germline-derived CDR1 and CDR2 are LGHDT and YNNKEL (reference sequence). This CDR3 has 12 amino acids. Here the CDR3 DNA reads TGTGCCAGCAGCCAAGCACCGAATGGCTACACCTTC. Encoded protein: CASSQAPNGYTF.

This clonotype was detected a few times. The chain employs TRBV4-3 and TRBJ2-3; D gene uncertain. This CDR3 has 13 residues. Per germline, CDR1 LGHNA and CDR2 YSLEER. V lost 4 bases and J 4 bases, leaving 9 bases between the germline ends. CDR3 amino acids: CASSPSKADTQYF. The DNA for the CDR3 is TGCGCCAGCAGCCCTTCTAAGGCAGATACGCAGTATTTT.

This clonotype was recorded many times. The chain combines TRBV12-3 or TRBV12-4 with TRBJ2-4; TRBD2 is a possible D gene (6 bases). V was trimmed by 1 base and J by 0 bases, leaving 10 bases between them. This CDR3 contains 16 residues. The CDR3 protein is CASSLGAGIAKNIQYF. CDR3 nucleotide sequence: TGTGCCAGCAGTTTAGGAGCGGGCATAGCCAAAAACATTCAGTACTTC.

This clonotype was seen repeatedly, ten times or more. The genes are TRBV4-2 and TRBJ1-6; TRBD1 aligns across 9 bases. The V gene end was trimmed by 0 bases and the J gene end by 10 bases; junction bases not matched to a gene: 7. Germline V gene lookup returns CDR1 LGHNA and CDR2 YNFKEQ. This CDR3 has 16 residues. The DNA of the CDR3 is TGTGCCAGCAGCCAAGAGTCCGGGACAGGGAGCTCACCCCTCCACTTT. Protein sequence: CASSQESGTGSSPLHF.

In its sample, this clonotype was seen many times. Sequence at one end of the junction differs from germline and may be a read error. The chain joins TRBV5-1 to TRBJ2-1; the D gene is possibly TRBD2 (6 bases). Germline V gene lookup returns CDR1 SGHRS and CDR2 YFSETQ. The CDR3 runs to 13 residues. The CDR3 DNA reads as TGCGCCAGCAGCTTAACTCCTGGAACTAGCTCGAATTTC. It is translated as CASSLTPGTSSNF.

This clonotype was counted many times. The V call is TRBV7-2, the J call TRBJ2-3; 7 bases line up with TRBD2. This CDR3 has 14 residues. J gave up 3 bases and V 4 bases, and 4 bases lay outside the gene matches. Germline V gene lookup returns CDR1 SGHTA and CDR2 FQGNSA. The CDR3 sequence: CASSWTSSTDTQYF. The CDR3 coding sequence is TGTGCCAGCAGCTGGACTAGTAGTACAGATACGCAGTATTTT.

This rearrangement joins TRBV12-3 or TRBV12-4 to TRBJ2-7; perhaps TRBD2 as D (5 bases). The CDR3 length is 14 residues. V was clipped by 1 base and J by 11 bases, with 18 bases between them. The CDR3 sequence is CASSLGTSLTKEYF. CDR3 DNA: TGTGCCAGCAGTTTAGGGACTTCCCTTACGAAGGAGTACTTC.

The CDR3 region is CASVRQVNYGYTF. CDR3 in DNA: TGTGCCAGCGTTCGACAGGTTAACTATGGCTACACCTTC. The chain is built from TRBV2 and TRBJ1-2; perhaps TRBD1 as D (6 bases). CDR3 length: 13 amino acids. Trimming removed 8 bases at V and 1 base at J, with 11 bases between. The germline V gene encodes CDR1 SNHLY and CDR2 FYNNEI. Combining the CDR3 with reference TRBV2 and TRBJ1-2 gives the whole variable domain EPEVTQTPSHQVTQMGQEVILRCVPISNHLYFYWYRQILGQKVEFLVSFYNNEISEKSEIFDDQFSVERPDGSNFTLKIRSTKLEDSAMYFCASVRQVNYGYTFGSGTRLTVV.

The sample holds many counts of this clonotype. DNA of the CDR3: TGCAGTGCTAGAGATGGGGGGCTCCACGATGGCTACACCTTC. Its protein product is CSARDGGLHDGYTF. The chain recombines TRBV20-1 with TRBJ1-2, with D perhaps matching TRBD1 (6 bases). The CDR3 contains 14 residues. From germline, CDR1 is DFQATT and CDR2 SNEGSKA (reference sequence). V lost 0 bases, J lost 6 bases, and 14 bases lay in between.

This clonotype was detected only a few times. This chain uses TRBV16 with TRBJ2-3, with 11 bases aligning to TRBD1. The J segment lost 2 bases and the V segment lost 3 bases, leaving 10 bases of the junction unmatched. CDR1 and CDR2 (germline): KGHSY, FQNENV. The CDR3 consists of 18 residues. The CDR3 coding sequence is TGTGCCAGCAGCCAGCTTGGACAGGGGGCAAAGCACACAGATACGCAGTATTTT. This translates into CASSQLGQGAKHTDTQYF.